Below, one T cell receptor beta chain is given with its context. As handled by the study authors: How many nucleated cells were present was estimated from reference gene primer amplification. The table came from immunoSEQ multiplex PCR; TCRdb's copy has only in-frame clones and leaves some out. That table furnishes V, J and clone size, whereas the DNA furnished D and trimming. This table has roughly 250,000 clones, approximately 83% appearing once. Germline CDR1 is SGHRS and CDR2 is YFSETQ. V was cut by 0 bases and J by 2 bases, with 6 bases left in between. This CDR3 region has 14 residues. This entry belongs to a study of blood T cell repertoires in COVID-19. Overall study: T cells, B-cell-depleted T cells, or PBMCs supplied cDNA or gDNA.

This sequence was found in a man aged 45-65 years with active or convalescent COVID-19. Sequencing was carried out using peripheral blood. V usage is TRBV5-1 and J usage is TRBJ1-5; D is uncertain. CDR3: CASSLDGGNQPQHF. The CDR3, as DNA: TGCGCCAGCAGCTTGGACGGGGGCAATCAGCCCCAGCATTTT.